One and the same sample provided the 14 T cell receptor beta chains below, sequenced in a study of blood T cell repertoires in COVID-19. Assay used: immunoSEQ multiplex PCR; TCRdb lists only in-frame clones, some missing. The table includes 90,000 to 150,000 clones, 85% to 90% detected once. The sample comprised peripheral blood. These receptors were taken from a human donor with acute or convalescent COVID-19. The donor label of this sample is uncertain.

The V and J genes are TRBV7-2 and TRBJ1-2; TRBD1 matches at 8 bases. This CDR3 comprises 15 residues. The V gene end was trimmed by 5 bases and the J gene end by 4 bases; junction bases not matched to a gene: 9. Germline V lookup: CDR1 SGHTA, CDR2 FQGNSA. The CDR3 sequence is CASSNHRGGPYGYTF. The DNA of the CDR3 is TGTGCCAGCAGCAATCACAGGGGGGGACCCTATGGCTACACCTTC. Full variable domain (remainder filled in from reference TRBV7-2 and TRBJ1-2): GAGVSQSPSNKVTEKGKDVELRCDPISGHTALYWYRQSLGQGLEFLIYFQGNSAPDKSGLPSDRFSAERTGGSVSTLTIQRTQQEDSAVYLCASSNHRGGPYGYTFGSGTRLTVV.

V gene TRBV30 combines with J gene TRBJ2-1; perhaps TRBD1 as D (6 bases). V was shortened by 1 base and J by 0 bases, with 31 bases between the two germline ends. The CDR3 length is 22 residues. CDR1 and CDR2 from the germline V gene are GTSNPN and SVGIG (reference sequence). The CDR3 protein is CAWSGAPTGQFHIPSSYNEQFF. DNA of the CDR3: TGTGCCTGGAGTGGTGCCCCTACGGGACAATTCCACATCCCGAGCTCCTACAATGAGCAGTTCTTC.

The rearrangement links TRBV18 to TRBJ1-3, with no clear D. The V and J ends lost 0 bases and 0 bases respectively, with 9 bases between them. Germline CDR1 is KGHSH and CDR2 is LQKENI. The length of the CDR3 is 16 residues. CDR3 loop: CASSPPSGSSGNTIYF. In DNA form, the CDR3 reads TGTGCCAGCTCACCACCAAGCGGGTCCTCTGGAAACACCATATATTTT.

V is TRBV5-6 and J is TRBJ2-5, with TRBD1 matching 7 bases. The germline gives CDR1 SGHDT, CDR2 YYEEEE. V dropped 4 bases and J dropped 0; count of bases not matched to a gene: 6. This CDR3 spans 15 amino acids. The CDR3 DNA reads as TGTGCCAGCAGCGTGGGGGACAGAAACCAAGAGACCCAGTACTTC. This codes for CASSVGDRNQETQYF.

This clone was counted a few times. V is TRBV4-2 and J is TRBJ1-4, with D tentatively TRBD1 (5 bases). Trimming removed 0 bases at V and 2 bases at J, with 7 bases between. Germline CDR1 is LGHNA and CDR2 is YNFKEQ. The length of the CDR3 is 15 residues. CDR3 loop: CASSQEGGTNEKLFF. As DNA, the CDR3 is TGTGCCAGCAGCCAAGAGGGGGGGACTAATGAAAAACTGTTTTTT.

The rearrangement uses TRBV4-3 and TRBJ1-6, with D perhaps TRBD1 (5 bases). Germline V gene lookup returns CDR1 LGHNA and CDR2 YSLEER. V was trimmed by 0 bases and J by 9 bases, leaving 15 bases between them. The CDR3 is made up of 16 amino acids. This CDR3 is CASSQDSKGPGSPLHF. Written as DNA, the CDR3 is TGCGCCAGCAGCCAAGATAGTAAGGGGCCTGGTTCACCCCTCCACTTT.

The chain links TRBV4-1 to TRBJ1-3; no reliable D call. V was trimmed by 8 bases and J by 4 bases, leaving 9 bases between them. The germline CDR1 and CDR2 sequences are MGHRA and YSYEKL. The CDR3 runs 12 residues. CDR3 nucleotides: TGCGCCAGCGGCGGGGTGGGAAACACCATATATTTT. It is translated as CASGGVGNTIYF.

This chain links TRBV5-6 with TRBJ2-5, with 7 bases matching TRBD2. From germline, CDR1 is SGHDT and CDR2 YYEEEE. The V and J ends lost 4 bases and 5 bases, in that order; junction bases with no gene match: 11. CDR3 length: 15 residues. The CDR3 spells CASSPGLGRAETQYF. The CDR3 bases are TGTGCCAGCAGCCCAGGCCTGGGGAGGGCCGAGACCCAGTACTTC.

This rearrangement joins TRBV6-5 to TRBJ2-3; 10 nucleotides align to TRBD1. V shed 5 bases and J 5 bases; nucleotides not matched to a gene: 7. CDR1 and CDR2 (germline): MNHEY, SVGAGI. There are 15 residues in the CDR3. The CDR3 sequence: CASSRQGAPGDTQYF. CDR3 coding DNA: TGTGCCAGCAGTCGACAGGGGGCGCCGGGAGATACGCAGTATTTT.

This clone was seen once. The rearrangement uses TRBV5-5 and TRBJ1-1; unclear D gene. V lost 0 bases and J lost 1, with 4 bases in between. CDR1 is SGHKS and CDR2 is YYEKEE in the germline V gene (reference sequence). The CDR3 runs 13 residues. In DNA form, the CDR3 reads TGTGCCAGCAGCTTGGCCGGGAACACTGAAGCTTTCTTT. Its translation: CASSLAGNTEAFF.

The chain links TRBV4-1 to TRBJ1-3; no definite D call. Germline loops: CDR1 MGHRA, CDR2 YSYEKL. Trimming left V 0 bases short and J 4 bases short, with 19 bases between. CDR3 length equals 18 residues. This chain's CDR3 is CASSQDRFAGAPGNTIYF. As DNA, the CDR3 is TGCGCCAGCAGCCAAGATAGATTCGCCGGTGCACCGGGAAACACCATATATTTT.

V and J are TRBV10-2 and TRBJ2-3; TRBD2 aligns across 10 bases. Germline V gene data show CDR1 as WSHSY and CDR2 as SAAADI. The CDR3 extends over 16 amino acids. V trimming: 7 bases; J trimming: 2 bases; junction bases outside the gene matches: 9. The CDR3 region has the DNA TGCGCCAGCACCGACCCCCTAGCGGGGGCCACAGATACGCAGTATTTT. The encoded protein is CASTDPLAGATDTQYF.

The rearrangement uses TRBV13 and TRBJ2-2; TRBD2 is a possible D gene (5 bases). This CDR3 spans 17 amino acids. From germline, CDR1 is PRHDT and CDR2 FYEKMQ (reference sequence). V dropped 5 bases and J dropped 2 bases, with 18 bases sitting between them. Here the CDR3 reads CASSEVEGGRNTGELFF. CDR3 bases: TGTGCCAGCAGCGAAGTAGAGGGCGGACGAAACACCGGGGAGCTGTTTTTT.

V and J are TRBV5-1 and TRBJ1-5; D gene uncertain. The CDR3 has 14 residues. Germline lookup yields CDR1 SGHRS and CDR2 YFSETQ. Trimming cost V 4 bases and J 1 base, with 9 bases left between them. DNA of the CDR3: TGCGCCAGCAGCCAAGGAGGGAGCAATCAGCCCCAGCATTTT. Amino acid sequence: CASSQGGSNQPQHF.